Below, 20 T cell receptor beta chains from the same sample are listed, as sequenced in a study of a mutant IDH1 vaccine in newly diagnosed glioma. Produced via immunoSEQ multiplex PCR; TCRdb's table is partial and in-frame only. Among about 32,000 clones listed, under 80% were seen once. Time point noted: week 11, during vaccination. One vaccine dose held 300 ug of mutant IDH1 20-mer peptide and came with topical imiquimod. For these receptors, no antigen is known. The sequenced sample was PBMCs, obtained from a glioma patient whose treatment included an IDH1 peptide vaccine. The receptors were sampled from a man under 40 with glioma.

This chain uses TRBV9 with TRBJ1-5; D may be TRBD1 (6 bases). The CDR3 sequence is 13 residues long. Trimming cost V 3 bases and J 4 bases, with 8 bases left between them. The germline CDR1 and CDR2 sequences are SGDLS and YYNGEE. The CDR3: CASSATGNQPQHF. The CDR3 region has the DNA TGTGCCAGCAGCGCTACAGGGAATCAGCCCCAGCATTTT.

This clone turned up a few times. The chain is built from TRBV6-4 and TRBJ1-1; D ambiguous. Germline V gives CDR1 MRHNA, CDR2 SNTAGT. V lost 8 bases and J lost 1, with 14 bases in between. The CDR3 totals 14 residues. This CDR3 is CASAPERGNTEAFF. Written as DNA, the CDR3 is TGTGCCAGCGCGCCAGAGCGAGGGAACACTGAAGCTTTCTTT.

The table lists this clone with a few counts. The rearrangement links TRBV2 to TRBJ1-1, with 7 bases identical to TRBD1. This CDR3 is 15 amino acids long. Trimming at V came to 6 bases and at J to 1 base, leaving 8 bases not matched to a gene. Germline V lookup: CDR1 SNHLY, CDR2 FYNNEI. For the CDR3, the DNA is TGTGCCAGCAGACCTACGACAGGGTCGAACACTGAAGCTTTCTTT. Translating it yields CASRPTTGSNTEAFF.

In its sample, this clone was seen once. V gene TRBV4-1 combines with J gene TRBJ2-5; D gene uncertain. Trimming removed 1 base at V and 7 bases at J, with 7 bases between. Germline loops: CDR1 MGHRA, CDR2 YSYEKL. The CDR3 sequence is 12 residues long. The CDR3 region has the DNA TGCGCCAGCAGCCAAGCTAAGGGGACCCAGTACTTC. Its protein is CASSQAKGTQYF.

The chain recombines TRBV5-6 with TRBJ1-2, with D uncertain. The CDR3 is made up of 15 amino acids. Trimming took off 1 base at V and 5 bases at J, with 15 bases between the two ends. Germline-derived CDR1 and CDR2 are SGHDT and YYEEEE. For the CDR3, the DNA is TGTGCCAGCAGCTTGATCGGCACAAGGAGGTATGGCTACACCTTC. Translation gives CASSLIGTRRYGYTF.

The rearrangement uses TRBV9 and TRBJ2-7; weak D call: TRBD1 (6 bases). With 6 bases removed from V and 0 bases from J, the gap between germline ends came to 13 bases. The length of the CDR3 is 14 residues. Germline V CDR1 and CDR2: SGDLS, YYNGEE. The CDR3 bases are TGTGCCAGCACCCTCGGGGACAACTCCTACGAGCAGTACTTC. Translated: CASTLGDNSYEQYF.

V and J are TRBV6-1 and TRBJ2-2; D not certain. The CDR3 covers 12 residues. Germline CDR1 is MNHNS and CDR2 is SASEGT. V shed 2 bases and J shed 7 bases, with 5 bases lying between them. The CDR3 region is CASSETNGELFF. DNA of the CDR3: TGTGCCAGCAGTGAAACCAACGGGGAGCTGTTTTTT.

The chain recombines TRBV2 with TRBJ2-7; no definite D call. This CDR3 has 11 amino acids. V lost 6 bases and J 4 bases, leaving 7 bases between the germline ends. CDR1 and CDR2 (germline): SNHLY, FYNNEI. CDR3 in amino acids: CASRKSYEQYF. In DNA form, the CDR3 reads TGTGCCAGCAGGAAAAGTTACGAGCAGTACTTC.

The CDR3 DNA follows: TGTGCCAGCAGCTTATATGGGGGGATGGTGCCTGAAGCTTTCTTT. Protein sequence: CASSLYGGMVPEAFF. V is TRBV7-2 and J is TRBJ1-1, with D possibly being TRBD1 (5 bases). The germline V gene encodes CDR1 SGHTA and CDR2 FQGNSA. This CDR3 has 15 amino acids. The V gene lost 2 bases and the J gene lost 6 bases, with 16 bases spanning the gap.

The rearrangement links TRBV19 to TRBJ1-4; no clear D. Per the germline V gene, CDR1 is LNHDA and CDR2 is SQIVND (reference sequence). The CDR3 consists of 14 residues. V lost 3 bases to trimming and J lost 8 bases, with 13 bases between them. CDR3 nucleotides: TGTGCCAGTAGTATTCGTAATCAGAGGGAAAAACTGTTTTTT. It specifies CASSIRNQREKLFF.

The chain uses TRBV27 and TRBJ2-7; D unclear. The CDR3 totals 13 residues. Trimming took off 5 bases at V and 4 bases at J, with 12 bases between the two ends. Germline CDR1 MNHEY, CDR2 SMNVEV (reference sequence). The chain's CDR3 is CASSPLTDYEQYF. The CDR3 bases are TGTGCCAGCAGTCCTCTCACAGATTACGAGCAGTACTTC.

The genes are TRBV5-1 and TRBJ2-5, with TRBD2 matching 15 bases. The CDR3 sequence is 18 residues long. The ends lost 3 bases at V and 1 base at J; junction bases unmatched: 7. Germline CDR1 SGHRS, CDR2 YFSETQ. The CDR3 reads CASSSVPGLAGGQETQYF. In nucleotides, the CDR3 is TGCGCCAGCAGCTCCGTCCCGGGACTAGCGGGGGGCCAAGAGACCCAGTACTTC.

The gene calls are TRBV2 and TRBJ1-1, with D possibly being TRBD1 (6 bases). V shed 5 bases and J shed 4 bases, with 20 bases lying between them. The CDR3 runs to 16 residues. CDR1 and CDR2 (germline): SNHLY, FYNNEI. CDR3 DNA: TGTGCCAGCAGTCTCTACAGGGCGGGGGGAAGCACTGAAGCTTTCTTT. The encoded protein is CASSLYRAGGSTEAFF.

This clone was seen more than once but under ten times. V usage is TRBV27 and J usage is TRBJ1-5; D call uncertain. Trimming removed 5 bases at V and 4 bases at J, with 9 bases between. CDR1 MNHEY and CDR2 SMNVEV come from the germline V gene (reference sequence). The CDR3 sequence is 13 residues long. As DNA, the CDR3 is TGTGCCAGCAGTCCGTTGGCGAATCAGCCCCAGCATTTT. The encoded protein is CASSPLANQPQHF.

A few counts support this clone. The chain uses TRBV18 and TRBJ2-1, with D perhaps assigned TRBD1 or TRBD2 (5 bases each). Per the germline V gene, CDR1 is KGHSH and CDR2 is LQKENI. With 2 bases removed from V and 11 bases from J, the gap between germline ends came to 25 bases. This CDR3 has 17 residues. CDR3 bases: TGTGCCAGCTCACCATTCGATCGGGGCGAGGACTTTGTTAAGCAGTTCTTC. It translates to CASSPFDRGEDFVKQFF.

CDR3 sequence (DNA): TGTGCCAGCAGTCCCCGGACAGGGGGAATCTCTAACTATGGCTACACCTTC. Its translation: CASSPRTGGISNYGYTF. The chain recombines TRBV27 with TRBJ1-2; 10 bases match TRBD1. The CDR3 has 17 residues. The J segment lost 0 bases and the V segment lost 5 bases, leaving 9 bases of the junction unmatched. Germline-derived CDR1 and CDR2 are MNHEY and SMNVEV (reference sequence).

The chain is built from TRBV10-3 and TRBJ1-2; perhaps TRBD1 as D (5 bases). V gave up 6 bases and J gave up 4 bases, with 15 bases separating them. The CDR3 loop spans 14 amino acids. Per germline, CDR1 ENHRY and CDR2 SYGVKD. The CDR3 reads CAIRRAGLAYGYTF. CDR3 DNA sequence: TGTGCCATCAGGAGGGCGGGGCTGGCCTATGGCTACACCTTC.

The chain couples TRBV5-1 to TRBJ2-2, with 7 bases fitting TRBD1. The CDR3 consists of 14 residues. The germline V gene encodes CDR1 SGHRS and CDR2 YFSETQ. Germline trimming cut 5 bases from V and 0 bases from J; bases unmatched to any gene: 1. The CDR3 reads CASRGQSNTGELFF. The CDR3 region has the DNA TGCGCCAGCAGGGGACAGTCGAACACCGGGGAGCTGTTTTTT.

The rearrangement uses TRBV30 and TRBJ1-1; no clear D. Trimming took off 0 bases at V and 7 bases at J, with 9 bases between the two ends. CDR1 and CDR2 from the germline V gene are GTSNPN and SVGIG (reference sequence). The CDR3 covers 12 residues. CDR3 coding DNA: TGTGCCTGGAGTGTAATGGGTTTTGAAGCTTTCTTT. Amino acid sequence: CAWSVMGFEAFF. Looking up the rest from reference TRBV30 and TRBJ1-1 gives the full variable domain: SQTIHQWPATLVQPVGSPLSLECTVEGTSNPNLYWYRQAAGRGLQLLFYSVGIGQISSEVPQNLSASRPQDRQFILSSKKLLLSDSGFYLCAWSVMGFEAFFGQGTRLTVV.

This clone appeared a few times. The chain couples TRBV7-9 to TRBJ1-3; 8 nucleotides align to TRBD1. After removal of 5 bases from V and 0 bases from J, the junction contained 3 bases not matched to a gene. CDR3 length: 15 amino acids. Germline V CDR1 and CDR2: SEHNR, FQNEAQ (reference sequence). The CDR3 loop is CASSKQGDSGNTIYF. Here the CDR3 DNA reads TGTGCCAGCAGCAAACAGGGGGACTCTGGAAACACCATATATTTT.